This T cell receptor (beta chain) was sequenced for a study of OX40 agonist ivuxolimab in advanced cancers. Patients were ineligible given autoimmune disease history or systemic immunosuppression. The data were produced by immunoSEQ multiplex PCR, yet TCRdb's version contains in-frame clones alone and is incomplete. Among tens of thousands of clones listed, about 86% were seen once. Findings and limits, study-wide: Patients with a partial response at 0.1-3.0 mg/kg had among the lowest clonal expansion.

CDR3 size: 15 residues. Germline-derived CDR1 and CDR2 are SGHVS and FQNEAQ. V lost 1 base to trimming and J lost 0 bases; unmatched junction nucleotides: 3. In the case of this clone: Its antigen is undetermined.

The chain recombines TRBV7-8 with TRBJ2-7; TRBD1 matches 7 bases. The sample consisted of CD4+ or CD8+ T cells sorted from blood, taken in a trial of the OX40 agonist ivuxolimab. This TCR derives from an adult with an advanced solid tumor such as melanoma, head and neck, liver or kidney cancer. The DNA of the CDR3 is TGTGCCAGCAGCTTAGTAACAGGGGACTCCTACGAGCAGTACTTC. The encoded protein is CASSLVTGDSYEQYF.